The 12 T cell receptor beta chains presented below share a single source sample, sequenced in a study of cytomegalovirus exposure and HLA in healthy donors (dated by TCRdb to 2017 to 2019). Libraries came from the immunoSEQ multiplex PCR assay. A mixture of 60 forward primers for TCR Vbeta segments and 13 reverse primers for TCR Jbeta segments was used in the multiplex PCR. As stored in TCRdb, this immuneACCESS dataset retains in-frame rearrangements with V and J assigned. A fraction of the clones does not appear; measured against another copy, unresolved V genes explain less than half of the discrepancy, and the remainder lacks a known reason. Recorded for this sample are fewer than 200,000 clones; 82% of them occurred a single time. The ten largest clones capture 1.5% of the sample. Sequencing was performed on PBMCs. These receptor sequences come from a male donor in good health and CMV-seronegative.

CDR3 nucleotide sequence: TGTGCCAGCAGCTTAAGAGGGAACACCGGGGAGCTGTTTTTT. Encoded protein: CASSLRGNTGELFF. This chain uses TRBV11-3 with TRBJ2-2, with D hard to call. CDR1 is SGHNT, CDR2 YENEEA, per germline. Trimming left V 2 bases short and J 1 base short, with 5 bases between. The CDR3 covers 14 residues.

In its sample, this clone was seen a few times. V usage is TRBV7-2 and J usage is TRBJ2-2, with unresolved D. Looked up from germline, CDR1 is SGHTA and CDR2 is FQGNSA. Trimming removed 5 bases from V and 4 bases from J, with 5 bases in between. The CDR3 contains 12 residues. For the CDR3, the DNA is TGTGCCAGCAGCCTACGCACCGGGGAGCTGTTTTTT. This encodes CASSLRTGELFF.

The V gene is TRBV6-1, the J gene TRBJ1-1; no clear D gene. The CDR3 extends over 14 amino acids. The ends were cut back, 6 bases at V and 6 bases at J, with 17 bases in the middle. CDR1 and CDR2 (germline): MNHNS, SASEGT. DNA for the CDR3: TGTGCCAGCAGCCGACTCCGGGGAAACGCTGAAGCTTTCTTT. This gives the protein CASSRLRGNAEAFF.

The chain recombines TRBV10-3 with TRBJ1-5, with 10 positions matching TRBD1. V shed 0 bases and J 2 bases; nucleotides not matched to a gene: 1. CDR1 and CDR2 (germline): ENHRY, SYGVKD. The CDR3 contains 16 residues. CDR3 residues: CAISESGTGGNQPQHF. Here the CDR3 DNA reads TGTGCCATCAGTGAGTCTGGGACAGGGGGCAATCAGCCCCAGCATTTT.

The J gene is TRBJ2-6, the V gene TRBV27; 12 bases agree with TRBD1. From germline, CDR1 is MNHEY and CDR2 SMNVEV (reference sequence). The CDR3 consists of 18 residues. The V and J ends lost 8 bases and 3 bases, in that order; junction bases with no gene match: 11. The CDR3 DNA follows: TGTGCCAGCGGGGGTCCGGGACAGGGGGCATTTGGGGCCAACGTCCTGACTTTC. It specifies CASGGPGQGAFGANVLTF. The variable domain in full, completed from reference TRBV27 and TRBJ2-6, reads EAQVTQNPRYLITVTGKKLTVTCSQNMNHEYMSWYRQDPGLGLRQIYYSMNVEVTDKGDVPEGYKVSRKEKRNFPLILESPSPNQTSLYFCASGGPGQGAFGANVLTFGAGSRLTVL.

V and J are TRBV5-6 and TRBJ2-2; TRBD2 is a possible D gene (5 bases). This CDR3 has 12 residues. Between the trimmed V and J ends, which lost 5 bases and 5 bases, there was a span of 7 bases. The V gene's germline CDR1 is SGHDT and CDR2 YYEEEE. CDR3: CASRTGTGELFF. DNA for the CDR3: TGTGCCAGCAGGACGGGGACCGGGGAGCTGTTTTTT.

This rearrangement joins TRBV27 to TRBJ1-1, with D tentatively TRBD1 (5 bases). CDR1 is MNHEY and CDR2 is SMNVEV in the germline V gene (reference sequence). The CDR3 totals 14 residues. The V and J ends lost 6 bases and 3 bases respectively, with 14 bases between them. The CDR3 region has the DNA TGTGCCAGCAGCCTTATGGGGGGTTACACTGAAGCTTTCTTT. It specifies CASSLMGGYTEAFF.

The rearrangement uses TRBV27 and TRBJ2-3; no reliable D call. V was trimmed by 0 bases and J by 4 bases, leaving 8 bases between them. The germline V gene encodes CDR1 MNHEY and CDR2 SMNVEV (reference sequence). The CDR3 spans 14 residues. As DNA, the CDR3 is TGTGCCAGCAGTTTATCTCGTCCCCCAGATACGCAGTATTTT. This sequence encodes CASSLSRPPDTQYF.

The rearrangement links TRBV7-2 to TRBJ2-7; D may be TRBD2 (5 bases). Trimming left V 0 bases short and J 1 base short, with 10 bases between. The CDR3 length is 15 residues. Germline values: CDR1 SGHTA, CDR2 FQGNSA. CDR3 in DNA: TGTGCCAGCAGCTTAGCGTACGGGGAGTCCTACGAGCAGTACTTC. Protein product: CASSLAYGESYEQYF.

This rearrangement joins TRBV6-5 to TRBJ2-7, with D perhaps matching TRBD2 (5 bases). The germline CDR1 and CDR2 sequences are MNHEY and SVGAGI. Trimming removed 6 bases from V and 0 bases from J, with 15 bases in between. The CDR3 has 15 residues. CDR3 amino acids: CASSARTGDSYEQYF. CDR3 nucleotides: TGTGCCAGCAGCGCCCGGACTGGGGACTCCTACGAGCAGTACTTC.

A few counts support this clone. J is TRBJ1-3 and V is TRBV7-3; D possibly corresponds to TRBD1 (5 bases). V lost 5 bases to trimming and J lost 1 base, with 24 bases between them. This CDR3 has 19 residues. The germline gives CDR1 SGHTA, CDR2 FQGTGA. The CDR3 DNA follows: TGTGCCAGCAGCCCTCGTGGCAGGGTCACTACTCCGTCTGGAAACACCATATATTTT. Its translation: CASSPRGRVTTPSGNTIYF.

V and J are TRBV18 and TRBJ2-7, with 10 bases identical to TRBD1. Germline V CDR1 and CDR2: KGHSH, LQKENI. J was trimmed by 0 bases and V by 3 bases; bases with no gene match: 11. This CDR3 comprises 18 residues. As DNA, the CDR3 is TGTGCCAGCTCACCCCCCTCGACAGGGGGCGATTTCTCCTACGAGCAGTACTTC. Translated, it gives CASSPPSTGGDFSYEQYF. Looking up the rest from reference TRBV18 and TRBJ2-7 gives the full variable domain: NAGVMQNPRHLVRRRGQEARLRCSPMKGHSHVYWYRQLPEEGLKFMVYLQKENIIDESGMPKERFSAEFPKEGPSILRIQQVVRGDSAAYFCASSPPSTGGDFSYEQYFGPGTRLTVT.